A selection of T cell receptor beta chains follows, all from one sample in a study of blood T cells in healthy people across ages. Using its own MiXCR run on the 5' RACE reads, TCRdb lists one record per CDR3 protein. The sample has 270,000 or so distinct CDR3 sequences, 25% to 30% seen once. Sequencing used blood. All receptors derive from a woman in her 70s in good health. Both conserved end residues are part of each CDR3. D genes are given only for firm matches. Not all rows give a size; the values are once, few, many and, for expanded clones, a class.

TRBV12-3/TRBV12-4	many	-	TRBJ1-1	CASSFPQLEAFF	TGTGCCAGCAGTTTTCCTCAGTTAGAAGCTTTCTTT
TRBV5-6	few	-	TRBJ1-6	CASSFGGDGSPLHF	TGTGCCAGCAGCTTTGGGGGCGACGGATCACCCCTCCACTTT
TRBV28	many	-	TRBJ1-5	CASREGLGNQPQHF	TGTGCCAGCAGGGAAGGGTTGGGCAATCAGCCCCAGCATTTT
TRBV20-1	few	-	TRBJ1-4	CSARDQSGNEKLFF	TGCAGTGCTAGAGACCAATCCGGTAATGAAAAACTGTTTTTT
TRBV24-1	few	TRBD2	TRBJ2-1	CATASGYYNEQFF	TGTGCCACCGCTAGCGGGTATTACAATGAGCAGTTCTTC
TRBV7-2	few	-	TRBJ1-1	CASSPSFSEFAEAFF	TGTGCCAGCAGCCCCTCATTTTCCGAATTCGCTGAAGCTTTCTTT
TRBV5-1	-	-	TRBJ1-2	CASSPDSSNYGYTF	TGCGCCAGCAGCCCGGACAGCAGCAACTATGGCTACACCTTC
TRBV20-1	-	TRBD2	TRBJ2-1	CSARGTSVFNEQFF	TGCAGTGCTAGAGGGACTAGCGTTTTCAATGAGCAGTTCTTC
TRBV5-1	few	-	TRBJ2-1	CASSLAGTYNEQFF	TGCGCCAGCAGCTTGGCCGGGACCTACAATGAGCAGTTCTTC
TRBV7-8	-	-	TRBJ2-7	CASSLDGKTYEQYF	TGTGCCAGCAGCTTAGACGGGAAAACCTACGAGCAGTACTTC
TRBV20-1	few	-	TRBJ2-5	CSANKGQETQYF	TGCAGTGCTAACAAGGGCCAAGAGACCCAGTACTTC
TRBV29-1	few	TRBD1	TRBJ1-1	CSVATGGTEAFF	TGCAGCGTTGCCACAGGGGGCACTGAAGCTTTCTTT
TRBV9	few	-	TRBJ1-1	CASASGGRQPREAFF	TGTGCCAGCGCTTCTGGGGGGAGACAGCCTAGGGAGGCTTTCTTT
TRBV7-3	-	TRBD1	TRBJ1-2	CASSSRSQTGADYGYTF	TGTGCCAGCAGCTCCAGATCCCAGACAGGGGCGGACTATGGCTACACCTTC
TRBV29-1	many	TRBD2	TRBJ2-1	CSGLGGGENSYNEQFF	TGCAGCGGGTTGGGGGGGGGAGAGAATTCCTACAATGAGCAGTTCTTC
TRBV27	-	-	TRBJ2-6	CASSFLPDSLLGANVLTF	TGTGCCAGCAGTTTTTTGCCGGACAGTCTACTTGGGGCCAACGTCCTGACTTTC
TRBV20-1	few	-	TRBJ1-3	CSARDSRTGGNTIYF	TGCAGTGCTAGAGATTCTAGGACTGGTGGAAACACCATATATTTT
TRBV6-4	few	-	TRBJ2-1	CASSDSTPQVHEQFF	TGTGCCAGCAGTGACTCGACCCCCCAAGTCCATGAGCAGTTCTTC
TRBV20-1	few	-	TRBJ2-3	CSARDMASDTQYF	TGCAGTGCTAGAGATATGGCCTCGGATACGCAGTATTTT
TRBV25-1	few	-	TRBJ2-1	CASSELGRGQFF	TGTGCCAGCAGTGAATTGGGGCGGGGGCAGTTCTTC
TRBV10-3	-	-	TRBJ2-1	CVISVAKGLGDEQFF	TGTGTCATCAGTGTCGCGAAGGGCCTGGGGGATGAGCAGTTCTTC
TRBV6-1	few	-	TRBJ1-2	CASSEAHLGAYGYTF	TGTGCCAGCAGTGAAGCGCATCTTGGAGCCTATGGCTACACCTTC
TRBV6-2/TRBV6-3	few	-	TRBJ2-6	CASNTPQGSSGANVLTF	TGTGCCAGCAACACCCCTCAGGGGTCCTCTGGGGCCAACGTCCTGACTTTC
TRBV20-1	-	-	TRBJ2-7	CSALSPGVYEQYF	TGCAGTGCCCTATCCCCGGGAGTCTACGAGCAGTACTTC
TRBV6-5	-	-	TRBJ1-4	CASSHRGGGGSQVEKLFF	TGTGCCAGCAGTCACCGCGGGGGAGGAGGTAGCCAAGTGGAAAAACTGTTTTTT
TRBV6-2/TRBV6-3	-	TRBD2	TRBJ2-1	CATLEGGPIDEQFF	TGTGCCACCCTTGAGGGAGGGCCTATCGATGAGCAGTTCTTC
TRBV7-9	few	-	TRBJ2-1	CASSLVTGNEQFF	TGTGCCAGCAGCTTAGTTACTGGAAATGAGCAGTTCTTC
TRBV7-2	once	TRBD1	TRBJ2-5	CASATGWDETQYF	TGTGCCAGCGCGACAGGGTGGGACGAGACCCAGTACTTC
TRBV5-1	few	-	TRBJ2-3	CASSPLAGGLTDTQYF	TGCGCCAGCAGCCCACTAGCCGGGGGCCTCACAGATACGCAGTATTTT
TRBV5-1	few	TRBD2	TRBJ2-1	CASAGRGINNGEQFF	TGCGCCAGCGCAGGGAGGGGTATAAACAACGGTGAGCAGTTCTTC
TRBV12-3/TRBV12-4	many	TRBD2	TRBJ2-1	CASSPPGGSIYNEQFF	TGTGCCAGCAGTCCCCCGGGCGGGAGCATATACAATGAGCAGTTCTTC
TRBV6-6	-	TRBD2	TRBJ2-1	CASRSGLAEIYNEQFF	TGTGCCAGCAGGTCGGGACTAGCGGAAATATACAATGAGCAGTTCTTC
TRBV5-1	few	TRBD1	TRBJ2-7	CACSLGWTGGKYEQYF	TGCGCCTGCAGCTTGGGTTGGACAGGGGGGAAGTACGAGCAGTACTTC
TRBV7-2	few	-	TRBJ2-7	CASSLDRAYTYEQYF	TGTGCCAGCAGCTTAGACAGGGCGTACACCTACGAGCAGTACTTC
TRBV6-6	-	TRBD1	TRBJ2-3	CASSDTGTGDPDTQYF	TGTGCCAGCAGTGACACCGGGACAGGGGACCCAGATACGCAGTATTTT
TRBV20-1	many	TRBD1	TRBJ2-1	CSGSGDSSSYNEQFF	TGCAGTGGTTCCGGGGACAGCAGCTCCTACAATGAGCAGTTCTTC
TRBV7-8	-	-	TRBJ2-4	CASSLGRGRNIQYF	TGTGCCAGCAGCTTAGGAAGGGGAAGAAACATTCAGTACTTC
TRBV15	few	-	TRBJ2-7	CATSRDAVYEQYF	TGTGCCACCAGCAGAGATGCGGTCTACGAGCAGTACTTC
TRBV7-6	-	-	TRBJ2-5	CASSLAGRAEETQYF	TGTGCCAGCAGCTTAGCCGGCCGAGCGGAAGAGACCCAGTACTTC
TRBV4-1	-	-	TRBJ2-7	CASSQGTVTGLHSYEQYF	TGCGCCAGCAGCCAAGGCACCGTCACGGGACTCCACTCCTACGAGCAGTACTTC
TRBV7-2	-	TRBD2	TRBJ2-1	CASSASGPGANEQFF	TGTGCCAGCAGCGCTAGCGGACCTGGAGCCAATGAGCAGTTCTTC
TRBV3-1	many	TRBD2	TRBJ2-1	CASSQGGRAYNEQFF	TGTGCCAGCAGCCAAGGCGGGAGGGCCTACAATGAGCAGTTCTTC
TRBV29-1	-	TRBD1	TRBJ1-2	CSVGGTGYGSDTF	TGCAGCGTTGGCGGGACAGGATATGGGAGCGACACCTTC
TRBV21-1	-	-	TRBJ2-7	CANPCQGCNSTYEQYF	TGTGCCAACCCGTGTCAGGGTTGTAATTCAACCTACGAGCAGTACTTC